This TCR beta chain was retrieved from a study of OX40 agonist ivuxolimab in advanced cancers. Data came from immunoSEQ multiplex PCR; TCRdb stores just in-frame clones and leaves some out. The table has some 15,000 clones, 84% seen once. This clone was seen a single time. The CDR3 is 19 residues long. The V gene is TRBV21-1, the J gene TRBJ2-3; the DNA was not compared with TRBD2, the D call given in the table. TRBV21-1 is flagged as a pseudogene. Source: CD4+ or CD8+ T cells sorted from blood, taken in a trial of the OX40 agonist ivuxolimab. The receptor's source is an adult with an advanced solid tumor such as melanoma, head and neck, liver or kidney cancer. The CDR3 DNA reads TGTGCCAGCAGCCGAACCTGGCCGACTAGCGGGAGAACGGGGGGTACGCAGTATTTT. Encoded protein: CASSRTWPTSGRTGGTQYF.